Below, 17 T cell receptor beta chains from the same sample are listed, as sequenced in a study of T cells after somatic rescue of genetic block. Assay used: immunoSEQ multiplex PCR; TCRdb lists only in-frame clones, some missing. The repertoire holds around 67,000 clones, with roughly 93% as singletons. The sequenced material came from peripheral blood mononuclear cells (PBMCs). The receptors here all came from a man in his thirties or forties.

The chain uses TRBV18 and TRBJ2-2, with D hard to call. The germline CDR1 and CDR2 sequences are KGHSH and LQKENI. The CDR3 runs 14 residues. The V gene lost 3 bases and the J gene lost 2 bases, with 7 bases spanning the gap. CDR3: CASSPGINTGELFF. The CDR3 coding sequence is TGTGCCAGCTCACCCGGTATCAACACCGGGGAGCTGTTTTTT.

The V call is TRBV14, the J call TRBJ1-3; 7 positions agree with TRBD1. Trimming took 5 bases from V and 4 from J; bases not matched to a gene: 5. The CDR3 runs 14 residues. Looked up from germline, CDR1 is SGHDN and CDR2 is FVKESK. The CDR3 loop reads CASSAGGEGNTIYF. For the CDR3, the DNA is TGTGCCAGCAGCGCAGGGGGGGAAGGAAACACCATATATTTT.

This clone was picked up one time. The genes are TRBV10-3 and TRBJ2-3; no clear D. V lost 6 bases, J lost 0 bases, and 4 bases lay in between. Germline CDR1 reads ENHRY; CDR2 reads SYGVKD. The CDR3 runs to 12 residues. Here the CDR3 DNA reads TGTGCCATCAGGACAAGCACAGATACGCAGTATTTT. Amino acid sequence: CAIRTSTDTQYF.

CDR3 protein: CASSFSGIIDTQYF. The CDR3 coding sequence is TGTGCCAGCAGTTTTAGCGGGATAATAGATACGCAGTATTTT. V usage is TRBV28 and J usage is TRBJ2-3, with TRBD2 matching over 8 bases. The V segment lost 3 bases and the J segment 5 bases; nucleotides outside the gene matches: 4. The germline CDR1 and CDR2 sequences are MDHEN and SYDVKM. This CDR3 is built from 14 residues.

CDR3: CASIARTSGSYEQYF. In DNA form, the CDR3 reads TGTGCCAGCATAGCCCGGACTAGCGGTTCCTACGAGCAGTACTTC. The gene calls are TRBV6-1 and TRBJ2-7; 10 nucleotides line up with TRBD2. Germline trimming cut 7 bases from V and 1 base from J; bases unmatched to any gene: 7. CDR1 is MNHNS, CDR2 SASEGT, per germline. The length of the CDR3 is 15 residues.

The gene calls are TRBV4-1 and TRBJ2-1; tentative D call: TRBD2 (6 bases). The CDR3 covers 16 residues. V lost 3 bases, J lost 9 bases, and 21 bases lay in between. Per germline, CDR1 MGHRA and CDR2 YSYEKL. The CDR3 protein is CASSQTRDFPFGEQFF. The CDR3 DNA reads as TGCGCCAGCAGCCAGACTAGGGACTTTCCGTTCGGTGAGCAGTTCTTC.

The rearrangement uses TRBV19 and TRBJ1-5; D is unclear. Trimming shortened V by 3 bases and J by 0 bases, and 15 bases separated the two germline ends. The CDR3 sequence is 17 residues long. CDR1 and CDR2 (germline): LNHDA, SQIVND (reference sequence). Here the CDR3 reads CASSIGIEIYSNQPQHF. DNA of the CDR3: TGTGCCAGTAGTATCGGGATAGAGATTTATAGCAATCAGCCCCAGCATTTT. Looking up the rest from reference TRBV19 and TRBJ1-5 gives the full variable domain: DGGITQSPKYLFRKEGQNVTLSCEQNLNHDAMYWYRQDPGQGLRLIYYSQIVNDFQKGDIAEGYSVSREKKESFPLTVTSAQKNPTAFYLCASSIGIEIYSNQPQHFGDGTRLSIL.

This sequence joins TRBV5-1 and TRBJ2-1; D is possibly TRBD2 (6 bases). The CDR3 totals 14 residues. V was cut by 4 bases and J by 6 bases, with 14 bases left in between. Germline V gene data show CDR1 as SGHRS and CDR2 as YFSETQ. The CDR3 DNA is TGCGCCAGCAGCCCGGGCGGGACCCTCAATGAGCAGTTCTTC. Its translation: CASSPGGTLNEQFF.

The J gene is TRBJ2-7, the V gene TRBV29-1; TRBD1 is a possible D gene (6 bases). The CDR3 extends over 13 amino acids. V shed 5 bases and J shed 5 bases, with 16 bases lying between them. CDR1 and CDR2 from the germline V gene are SQVTM and ANQGSEA. The CDR3 coding sequence is TGCAGCGTTCCGGGACAAATAGGGGACGAGCAGTACTTC. This encodes CSVPGQIGDEQYF.

The J gene is TRBJ2-1, the V gene TRBV27, with D perhaps TRBD2 (7 bases). CDR1 and CDR2 (germline): MNHEY, SMNVEV (reference sequence). Between the trimmed V and J ends, which lost 3 bases and 5 bases, there was a span of 14 bases. The CDR3 contains 15 residues. The chain's CDR3 is CASSFSLGGDNEQFF. CDR3 sequence (DNA): TGTGCCAGCAGTTTTTCCCTAGGGGGGGACAATGAGCAGTTCTTC.

In this sample, this clone turned up once. The chain has TRBV14 and TRBJ1-1; D unresolved. The CDR3 loop spans 15 amino acids. The germline V gene encodes CDR1 SGHDN and CDR2 FVKESK. The ends were cut back, 1 base at V and 2 bases at J, with 11 bases in the middle. The CDR3 sequence: CASSQGLHLNTEAFF. DNA for the CDR3: TGTGCCAGCAGCCAAGGACTGCACCTTAACACTGAAGCTTTCTTT.

This chain connects TRBV5-1 to TRBJ2-2; 7 bases are shared with TRBD1. Looked up from germline, CDR1 is SGHRS and CDR2 is YFSETQ. J gave up 3 bases and V 4 bases, and 3 bases lay outside the gene matches. The CDR3 has 14 amino acids. This CDR3 is CASSRGTDTGELFF. The CDR3 bases are TGCGCCAGCAGCCGAGGGACAGACACCGGGGAGCTGTTTTTT.

CDR3 DNA sequence: TGTGCCAGCAGGCCTTCCCAGAGGAATAAGGATGAAAAACTGTTTTTT. Translated: CASRPSQRNKDEKLFF. This sequence joins TRBV5-6 and TRBJ1-4; D is ambiguous. The CDR3 spans 16 residues. Trimming took off 5 bases at V and 6 bases at J, with 20 bases between the two ends. Germline V gene lookup returns CDR1 SGHDT and CDR2 YYEEEE.

The rearrangement uses TRBV30 and TRBJ2-2; 11 bases are shared with TRBD2. Germline CDR1 is GTSNPN and CDR2 is SVGIG (reference sequence). The CDR3 is 15 residues long. V trimming: 2 bases; J trimming: 6 bases; junction bases outside the gene matches: 5. The chain's CDR3 is CAWSPPGLAAGELFF. As DNA, the CDR3 is TGTGCCTGGAGTCCCCCGGGACTAGCGGCCGGGGAGCTGTTTTTT. Complete variable domain (other parts from reference TRBV30 and TRBJ2-2): SQTIHQWPATLVQPVGSPLSLECTVEGTSNPNLYWYRQAAGRGLQLLFYSVGIGQISSEVPQNLSASRPQDRQFILSSKKLLLSDSGFYLCAWSPPGLAAGELFFGEGSRLTVL.

CDR3 loop: CASSPGQQNTEAFF. The DNA for the CDR3 is TGTGCCAGCTCACCAGGACAGCAAAACACTGAAGCTTTCTTT. The chain uses TRBV18 and TRBJ1-1, with TRBD1 as a possible D gene (6 bases). This CDR3 is built from 14 residues. Deletions cut 2 bases from V and 2 bases from J, with 9 bases between. Germline V gene lookup returns CDR1 KGHSH and CDR2 LQKENI.

This chain joins TRBV7-3 and TRBJ1-5, with D possibly matching TRBD1 (5 bases). V was shortened by 4 bases and J by 4 bases, with 8 bases between the two germline ends. The CDR3 runs 13 residues. The germline gives CDR1 SGHTA, CDR2 FQGTGA. CDR3 in DNA: TGTGCCAGCAGCTGGGGCACAAATCAGCCCCAGCATTTT. Its protein is CASSWGTNQPQHF. The whole variable domain, remainder taken from reference TRBV7-3 and TRBJ1-5, is GAGVSQTPSNKVTEKGKYVELRCDPISGHTALYWYRQSLGQGPEFLIYFQGTGAADDSGLPNDRFFAVRPEGSVSTLKIQRTERGDSAVYLCASSWGTNQPQHFGDGTRLSIL.

The rearrangement links TRBV28 to TRBJ2-1, with D perhaps matching TRBD1 or TRBD2 (5 bases each). The V end was cut by 7 bases, the J end by 6 bases, with 16 bases between. The CDR3 has 14 amino acids. CDR1 and CDR2 from the germline V gene are MDHEN and SYDVKM. Here the CDR3 DNA reads TGTGCCAGCATCTTGGACGGGGCAAGCAATGAGCAGTTCTTC. It codes for CASILDGASNEQFF.